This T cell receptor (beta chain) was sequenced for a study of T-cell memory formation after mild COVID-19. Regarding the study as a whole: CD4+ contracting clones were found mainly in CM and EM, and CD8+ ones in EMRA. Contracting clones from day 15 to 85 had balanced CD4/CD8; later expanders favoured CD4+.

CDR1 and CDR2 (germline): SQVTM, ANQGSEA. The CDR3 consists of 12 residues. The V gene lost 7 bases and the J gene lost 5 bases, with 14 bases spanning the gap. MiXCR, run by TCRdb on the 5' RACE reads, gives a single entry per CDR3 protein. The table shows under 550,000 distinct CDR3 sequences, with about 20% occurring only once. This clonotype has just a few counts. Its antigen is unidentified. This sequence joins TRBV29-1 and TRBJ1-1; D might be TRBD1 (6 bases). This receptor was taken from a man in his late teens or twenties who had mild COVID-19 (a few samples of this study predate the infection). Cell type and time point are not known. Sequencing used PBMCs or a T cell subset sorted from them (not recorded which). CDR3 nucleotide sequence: TGCAGCGCAGGGCGGGGGGCGACTGAAGCTTTCTTT. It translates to CSAGRGATEAFF.